This TCR beta chain emerged from a study of molecular identifiers for immune sequencing clone quantification. V trimming: 4 bases; J trimming: 0 bases; junction bases outside the gene matches: 4. CDR1 is MNHEY, CDR2 SMNVEV, per germline (reference sequence). The CDR3 covers 17 residues. Study results and limitations: In naive cells, under 1% of molecules belonged to clones above 20 RNA copies, against over 97% in effector cells.

TCRdb re-called the PCR reads through MiXCR, storing one row per CDR3 protein. The table includes 460,000 or so distinct CDR3 sequences, about a quarter detected once. Notes on this clonotype: No antigen is known for it.

The sequencing input was naive CD8+ T cells from blood, with Jurkat cell RNA spiked in. Subset indicated: FACS-sorted CD8+CD4-CCR7+CD45RA+ naive T cells. The clonotype originates from a human donor in good health. Some libraries in this study had Jurkat cell RNA spiked in. V usage is TRBV27 and J usage is TRBJ2-7; 15 nucleotides align to TRBD2. The CDR3 nucleotides read TGTGCCAGCAGTTCAGGACTAGCGGGAGGGAGCTCCTACGAGCAGTACTTC. The encoded protein is CASSSGLAGGSSYEQYF.